This is a list of T cell receptor beta chains from one sample in a study of CD8 T cells in ankylosing spondylitis. TCRdb re-derived calls from the 5' RACE reads in MiXCR, one entry per CDR3 protein. The data hold under 250,000 distinct CDR3 sequences, with approximately 30% observed a single time. The sequenced sample consisted of blood, either unsorted or a sorted T cell fraction (not recorded which). The source is a male donor with ankylosing spondylitis or in good health (not recorded which). CDR3s include the opening cysteine and the closing phenylalanine or tryptophan. The D gene is left open where the match is weak. The size field is filled for only some rows; it gives once, few, many or a size class.

v_gene: TRBV20-1; abundance: .; d_gene: .; j_gene: TRBJ2-5; CDR3aa: CSARHTQETQYF; CDR3nt: TGCAGTGCTAGACACACCCAAGAGACCCAGTACTTC
v_gene: TRBV10-3; abundance: many; d_gene: .; j_gene: TRBJ2-3; CDR3aa: CAIKEASTDTQYF; CDR3nt: TGTGCCATCAAGGAGGCTAGCACAGATACGCAGTATTTT
v_gene: TRBV25-1; abundance: .; d_gene: TRBD1; j_gene: TRBJ1-1; CDR3aa: CASSELTGGSTEAFF; CDR3nt: TGTGCCAGCAGTGAACTGACAGGGGGATCCACTGAAGCTTTCTTT
v_gene: TRBV5-1; abundance: few; d_gene: TRBD1; j_gene: TRBJ2-3; CDR3aa: CASSYTGGDTQYF; CDR3nt: TGCGCCAGCAGTTATACAGGGGGAGATACGCAGTATTTT
v_gene: TRBV29-1; abundance: .; d_gene: .; j_gene: TRBJ1-2; CDR3aa: CSFETGSVNYGYTF; CDR3nt: TGCAGCTTCGAAACAGGCTCGGTTAACTATGGCTACACCTTC
v_gene: TRBV11-2; abundance: few; d_gene: TRBD2; j_gene: TRBJ2-7; CDR3aa: CASSHWVTSGDISYEQYF; CDR3nt: TGTGCCAGCAGCCACTGGGTGACTAGCGGGGATATATCCTACGAGCAGTACTTC
v_gene: TRBV5-6; abundance: .; d_gene: .; j_gene: TRBJ2-3; CDR3aa: CASSFVGGPSTDTQYF; CDR3nt: TGTGCCAGCAGCTTCGTCGGGGGCCCTAGCACAGATACGCAGTATTTT
v_gene: TRBV7-8; abundance: once; d_gene: TRBD2; j_gene: TRBJ2-5; CDR3aa: CASSLALAGVSLHF; CDR3nt: TGTGCCAGCAGCTTAGCACTAGCGGGGGTGAGCCTACACTTC
v_gene: TRBV15; abundance: .; d_gene: .; j_gene: TRBJ1-3; CDR3aa: CATSRGTGNPGNTIYF; CDR3nt: TGTGCCACCAGCAGAGGCACCGGGAATCCTGGAAACACCATATATTTT
v_gene: TRBV5-6; abundance: few; d_gene: .; j_gene: TRBJ2-7; CDR3aa: CASSFGRDPYEQYF; CDR3nt: TGTGCCAGCAGCTTTGGACGGGACCCCTACGAGCAGTACTTC
v_gene: TRBV5-5; abundance: .; d_gene: .; j_gene: TRBJ1-1; CDR3aa: CASSSLGSPYTTNTEAFF; CDR3nt: TGTGCCAGCAGCTCCCTCGGGAGTCCGTACACCACGAACACTGAAGCTTTCTTT
v_gene: TRBV29-1; abundance: few; d_gene: TRBD1; j_gene: TRBJ2-3; CDR3aa: CSGGGTGGVDTQYF; CDR3nt: TGCAGCGGAGGTGGGACAGGGGGCGTAGATACGCAGTATTTT
v_gene: TRBV3-1; abundance: few; d_gene: TRBD1; j_gene: TRBJ1-6; CDR3aa: CASSQGDRDSPLHF; CDR3nt: TGTGCCAGCAGCCAAGGGGACAGGGACTCACCCCTCCACTTT
v_gene: TRBV5-1; abundance: once; d_gene: .; j_gene: TRBJ2-7; CDR3aa: CASSLVGTGYEQYF; CDR3nt: TGCGCCAGCAGCTTGGTCGGTACAGGATACGAGCAGTACTTC
v_gene: TRBV9; abundance: few; d_gene: .; j_gene: TRBJ1-2; CDR3aa: CASSAGTAVTF; CDR3nt: TGTGCCAGCAGCGCCGGGACCGCCGTTACCTTC
v_gene: TRBV7-9; abundance: .; d_gene: TRBD1; j_gene: TRBJ2-7; CDR3aa: CASSPVGQPSYEQYF; CDR3nt: TGTGCCAGCAGCCCCGTGGGACAGCCTTCCTACGAGCAGTACTTC
v_gene: TRBV15; abundance: .; d_gene: TRBD2; j_gene: TRBJ2-3; CDR3aa: CATSRDGLAGGTDTQYF; CDR3nt: TGTGCCACCAGCAGAGATGGGTTAGCGGGGGGGACAGATACGCAGTATTTT
v_gene: TRBV20-1; abundance: many; d_gene: .; j_gene: TRBJ2-4; CDR3aa: CSVGMRDWGKNIQYF; CDR3nt: TGCAGTGTCGGGATGCGGGACTGGGGCAAAAACATTCAGTACTTC
v_gene: TRBV29-1; abundance: few; d_gene: TRBD1; j_gene: TRBJ2-5; CDR3aa: CSVEDGITGDQETQYF; CDR3nt: TGCAGCGTTGAAGATGGGATCACAGGGGACCAAGAGACCCAGTACTTC
v_gene: TRBV6-5; abundance: .; d_gene: .; j_gene: TRBJ2-5; CDR3aa: CASSYEGSQETQYF; CDR3nt: TGTGCCAGCAGTTACGAGGGTTCCCAAGAGACCCAGTACTTC